Described below is a single T cell receptor (beta chain) sequence and its context. No antigen is known for it. With 4 bases removed from V and 0 bases from J, the gap between germline ends came to 10 bases. The CDR3 is 15 amino acids. Germline V gives CDR1 LGHNA, CDR2 YSLEER. PCR involved 60 Vbeta and 13 Jbeta primers. Sequencing used immunoSEQ multiplex PCR; TCRdb keeps in-frame clones, though not all of them. The listing contains fewer than 150,000 clones. This record belongs to a study of cytomegalovirus exposure and HLA in healthy donors. Study-level points and caveats: 87-base-pair reads could not separate some V segments, including TRBV6-2 and TRBV6-3. Later analysis reportedly placed an Asian-associated ancestry cluster below the roughly 700-donor mean in N-insertions. In a later analysis, DRB1 alleles had the most associated TCRs; HLA-C alleles the fewest.

The J gene is TRBJ1-3, the V gene TRBV4-3; D not resolved. Sample: PBMCs. The receptor's source is a man aged 35 to 55 in good health and CMV-seronegative. This chain's CDR3 is CASSRFDTSGNTIYF. Here the CDR3 DNA reads TGCGCCAGCAGCCGATTCGACACCTCTGGAAACACCATATATTTT.